The 22 T cell receptor beta chains below come from one sample, sequenced in a study of T cell repertoires in cytomegalovirus infection (dated by TCRdb to between 2018 and 2021). The run used an Illumina HiSeq 1500. The raw public reads went through TCRdb reprocessing: fastp at Q25, MiXCR clone calling, in-frame beta chains kept. Entries are consolidated by CDR3 protein sequence, retaining the most common genes and DNA. Within this sample are around 170,000 distinct CDR3 sequences, with approximately 15% of them counted one time only. The ten biggest clones cover roughly 30% of the sample. Sequencing was done on a sample of PBMCs. The receptors shown here come from a human donor in good health (CMV status not recorded). Some clones in this sample may be carry-over from other donors' samples.

This clonotype was picked up many times. V is TRBV20-1 and J is TRBJ2-7; D possibly corresponds to TRBD2 (6 bases). Looked up from germline, CDR1 is DFQATT and CDR2 is SNEGSKA (reference sequence). This CDR3 has 13 amino acids. With 6 bases removed from V and 0 bases from J, the gap between germline ends came to 12 bases. The CDR3 is CSAASASSYEQYF. The CDR3 nucleotides are TGCAGTGCAGCTAGCGCAAGCTCCTACGAGCAGTACTTC.

This chain joins TRBV6-2 or TRBV6-3 and TRBJ1-5; TRBD1 is a possible D gene (5 bases). V lost 5 bases and J 0 bases, leaving 14 bases between the germline ends. Per the germline V gene, CDR1 is MNHEY and CDR2 is SVGEGT. This CDR3 spans 16 amino acids. This CDR3 reads CASSGSEGNSNQPQHF. The CDR3 DNA sequence: TGTGCCAGCAGTGGGTCCGAGGGGAATAGCAATCAGCCCCAGCATTTT.

V usage is TRBV19 and J usage is TRBJ1-5; no firm D call. Looked up from germline, CDR1 is LNHDA and CDR2 is SQIVND (reference sequence). The CDR3 runs 14 residues. V was trimmed by 7 bases and J by 2 bases, leaving 12 bases between them. The CDR3 region has the DNA TGTGCCAGTACGCCCGCGGGAGGCAATCAGCCCCAGCATTTT. Translating gives CASTPAGGNQPQHF.

The CDR3 DNA reads TGCGCCAGCAGCCATATAGGGGGCAGAGAAGCTTTCTTT. It specifies CASSHIGGREAFF. The V call is TRBV4-1, the J call TRBJ1-1; 7 positions agree with TRBD1. Germline V lookup: CDR1 MGHRA, CDR2 YSYEKL. The J segment lost 8 bases and the V segment lost 3 bases, leaving 6 bases of the junction unmatched. The CDR3 is 13 residues long.

This clonotype was counted many times. The chain recombines TRBV7-9 with TRBJ2-7; TRBD1 matches at 8 bases. The CDR3 is made up of 14 amino acids. The germline V gene encodes CDR1 SEHNR and CDR2 FQNEAQ (reference sequence). With 2 bases clipped from V and 5 bases from J, the junction kept 5 bases outside the gene matches. The CDR3 loop reads CASSLRQGLHEQYF. The CDR3 DNA sequence: TGTGCCAGCAGCTTACGACAGGGGTTACACGAGCAGTACTTC.

The chain is built from TRBV29-1 and TRBJ2-3, with TRBD2 matching over 8 bases. CDR1 SQVTM and CDR2 ANQGSEA come from the germline V gene. The CDR3 is 13 amino acids. Germline trimming cut 7 bases from V and 2 bases from J; bases unmatched to any gene: 5. The CDR3 protein is CSGAGGDTDTQYF. The CDR3 DNA reads TGCAGCGGAGCCGGGGGGGACACAGATACGCAGTATTTT.

The chain couples TRBV28 to TRBJ2-6, with D unclear. The germline V gene encodes CDR1 MDHEN and CDR2 SYDVKM. Trimming left V 4 bases short and J 2 bases short, with 6 bases between. The CDR3 has 14 residues. The CDR3: CASSYRTGANVLTF. Written as DNA, the CDR3 is TGTGCCAGCAGTTACCGGACTGGGGCCAACGTCCTGACTTTC.

This clonotype was seen a handful of times. This chain uses TRBV27 with TRBJ2-1, with D maybe TRBD2 (6 bases). From germline, CDR1 is MNHEY and CDR2 SMNVEV (reference sequence). Trimming removed 9 bases at V and 4 bases at J, with 16 bases between. The CDR3 extends over 14 amino acids. The CDR3 nucleotides read TGTGCCAGTCGGGACTCCGGAAGGTACAATGAGCAGTTCTTC. It codes for CASRDSGRYNEQFF.

This clonotype was recorded many times. The V gene is TRBV6-2 or TRBV6-3, the J gene TRBJ1-5; 7 nucleotides match TRBD1. The CDR3 runs to 14 residues. The V and J ends lost 11 bases and 2 bases, in that order; junction bases with no gene match: 9. Germline V CDR1 and CDR2: MNHEY, SVGEGT. The CDR3 loop is CAASWDRRNQPQHF. The CDR3 bases are TGTGCCGCTTCCTGGGACAGACGCAATCAGCCCCAGCATTTT.

This clonotype was seen at least ten times. This chain connects TRBV12-3 or TRBV12-4 to TRBJ1-1; D might be TRBD1 (6 bases). With 6 bases removed from V and 3 bases from J, the gap between germline ends came to 17 bases. The CDR3 is 15 residues long. CDR3 DNA sequence: TGTGCCAGCAGCTGGCAGAACAGGGTTGACACTGAAGCTTTCTTT. As protein: CASSWQNRVDTEAFF.

In its sample, this clonotype was seen a few times. The chain employs TRBV3-1 and TRBJ2-7; 14 positions agree with TRBD2. This CDR3 has 17 residues. The V segment lost 4 bases and the J segment 3 bases; nucleotides outside the gene matches: 8. Germline CDR1 and CDR2: LGHDT and YNNKEL (reference sequence). The DNA for the CDR3 is TGTGCCAGCAGCCCGCTTAAGACTAGCGGGGGGGTCTACGAGCAGTACTTC. Amino acids: CASSPLKTSGGVYEQYF.

This clonotype was seen ten or more times. The CDR3 is CASSTQDRAGANVLTF. The CDR3 nucleotides read TGTGCCAGTAGTACGCAGGACAGGGCCGGGGCCAACGTCCTGACTTTC. The chain uses TRBV19 and TRBJ2-6; TRBD1 aligns across 8 bases. Germline loops: CDR1 LNHDA, CDR2 SQIVND (reference sequence). The CDR3 consists of 16 residues. J lost 4 bases, V lost 4 bases, and 6 bases had no gene match. The whole variable domain, filled in from reference TRBV19 and TRBJ2-6, reads DGGITQSPKYLFRKEGQNVTLSCEQNLNHDAMYWYRQDPGQGLRLIYYSQIVNDFQKGDIAEGYSVSREKKESFPLTVTSAQKNPTAFYLCASSTQDRAGANVLTFGAGSRLTVL.

This clonotype appeared a few times. This chain connects TRBV29-1 to TRBJ1-2; TRBD1 matches at 7 bases. Trimming removed 6 bases from V and 3 bases from J; junction bases left unmatched: 7. CDR1 is SQVTM and CDR2 is ANQGSEA in the germline V gene. There are 13 residues in the CDR3. CDR3 nucleotide sequence: TGCAGCGTCCCGGACAGGCGAGACTATGGCTACACCTTC. Encoded protein: CSVPDRRDYGYTF.

This clonotype was recorded at least ten times. V and J are TRBV7-9 and TRBJ2-7; a possible D gene is TRBD1 (6 bases). CDR1 and CDR2 from the germline V gene are SEHNR and FQNEAQ (reference sequence). The CDR3 contains 15 residues. Trimming left V 5 bases short and J 2 bases short, with 16 bases between. CDR3 region: CASSRGQNPAYEQYF. The CDR3, as DNA: TGTGCCAGCAGCCGAGGACAGAACCCTGCCTACGAGCAGTACTTC.

The J gene is TRBJ2-5, the V gene TRBV29-1; 7 nucleotides match TRBD2. V lost 8 bases to trimming and J lost 5 bases; unmatched junction nucleotides: 17. CDR1 is SQVTM, CDR2 ANQGSEA, per germline. The CDR3 runs to 15 residues. The CDR3 DNA follows: TGCAGCACTCCTCTGGGGGGAGGGCCGTTGGAGACCCAGTACTTC. Protein product: CSTPLGGGPLETQYF.

Only a few counts were recorded for this clonotype. This chain connects TRBV18 to TRBJ1-4, with 10 bases identical to TRBD1. Unmatched junction bases numbered 7, after V lost 4 bases and J lost 5 bases. Germline V gene lookup returns CDR1 KGHSH and CDR2 LQKENI. The CDR3 runs 16 residues. The CDR3, as DNA: TGTGCCAGCTCACTCAATCCGGGACAGGGGAATGAAAAACTGTTTTTT. Amino acid sequence: CASSLNPGQGNEKLFF.

V is TRBV5-1 and J is TRBJ2-3, with D possibly TRBD2 on 6 matching bases. From germline, CDR1 is SGHRS and CDR2 YFSETQ. V lost 4 bases to trimming and J lost 0 bases, with 15 bases between them. There are 16 residues in the CDR3. The CDR3: CASSVSGLASTDTQYF. For the CDR3, the DNA is TGCGCCAGCAGCGTTTCGGGACTTGCCAGCACAGATACGCAGTATTTT. The variable domain in full, with the rest retrieved from reference TRBV5-1 and TRBJ2-3, is KAGVTQTPRYLIKTRGQQVTLSCSPISGHRSVSWYQQTPGQGLQFLFEYFSETQRNKGNFPGRFSGRQFSNSRSEMNVSTLELGDSALYLCASSVSGLASTDTQYFGPGTRLTVL.

This clonotype was observed a few times. This chain uses TRBV18 with TRBJ1-1, with TRBD1 as a possible D gene (6 bases). CDR1 and CDR2 from the germline V gene are KGHSH and LQKENI. V lost 3 bases and J lost 7, with 9 bases in between. The CDR3 is 12 amino acids. The DNA of the CDR3 is TGTGCCAGCTCACCTGGACAGTATGAAGCTTTCTTT. It encodes CASSPGQYEAFF.

The V call is TRBV29-1, the J call TRBJ1-2; D gene uncertain. CDR3 length: 13 amino acids. From germline, CDR1 is SQVTM and CDR2 ANQGSEA. V lost 4 bases to trimming and J lost 0 bases, with 9 bases between them. The CDR3, as DNA: TGCAGCGTTGTATTCGCAGCTAACTATGGCTACACCTTC. It codes for CSVVFAANYGYTF. The full variable domain, its missing parts supplied by reference TRBV29-1 and TRBJ1-2, is SAVISQKPSRDICQRGTSLTIQCQVDSQVTMMFWYRQQPGQSLTLIATANQGSEATYESGFVIDKFPISRPNLTFSTLTVSNMSPEDSSIYLCSVVFAANYGYTFGSGTRLTVV.

For the CDR3, the DNA is TGTGCCAGCCGGGGCCTGAGGGGGTATCAGCCCCAGCATTTT. This translates into CASRGLRGYQPQHF. The V call is TRBV28, the J call TRBJ1-5, with D possibly matching TRBD1 (6 bases). Looked up from germline, CDR1 is MDHEN and CDR2 is SYDVKM. V was cut by 8 bases and J by 5 bases, with 16 bases left in between. The CDR3 loop spans 14 amino acids. Filled out from reference TRBV28 and TRBJ1-5, the complete variable domain reads DVKVTQSSRYLVKRTGEKVFLECVQDMDHENMFWYRQDPGLGLRLIYFSYDVKMKEKGDIPEGYSVSREKKERFSLILESASTNQTSMYLCASRGLRGYQPQHFGDGTRLSIL.

This clonotype showed up just a few times. This chain joins TRBV28 and TRBJ1-5, with D possibly being TRBD1 (6 bases). CDR3 length: 12 residues. Germline CDR1 reads MDHEN; CDR2 reads SYDVKM. V dropped 8 bases and J dropped 8 bases, with 13 bases sitting between them. The DNA of the CDR3 is TGTGCCAGCCAAGGGGGTCGGGAGCCCCAGCATTTT. Translated, it gives CASQGGREPQHF.

This clonotype was seen ten or more times. The chain links TRBV7-9 to TRBJ2-2; 10 nucleotides match TRBD1. Germline assignment: CDR1 SEHNR and CDR2 FQNEAQ (reference sequence). After removal of 6 bases from V and 6 bases from J, the junction contained 10 bases not matched to a gene. The CDR3 is 16 amino acids. CDR3 in DNA: TGTGCCAGCAGACTCGATGGGACAGGGGCCGCCGGGGAGCTGTTTTTT. The encoded protein is CASRLDGTGAAGELFF.